This note documents a single T cell receptor beta chain sequence. The antigen is unknown. The data are from a study of Graves' ophthalmopathy and Graves' hyperthyroidism. Findings of the study overall: The model predicted progression of ophthalmopathy with a sensitivity of more than 60%, and its specificity was 72% to 80%.

Amplification of TCR beta CDR3 regions used RNA transcripts. Second-round multiplex PCR followed a first-round RT-PCR using HTBI primers. TCRdb re-called the multiplex PCR reads with MiXCR, one entry per CDR3 protein. The data contain 200,000 to 300,000 distinct CDR3 sequences, around 45% of them singletons. Germline V gives CDR1 SEHNR, CDR2 FQNEAQ (reference sequence). V dropped 5 bases and J dropped 6; count of bases not matched to a gene: 7. The CDR3 spans 14 residues. The specimen sequenced was peripheral blood. This chain uses TRBV7-9 with TRBJ1-2, with 9 bases aligning to TRBD1. The sequence was obtained from an adult man with Graves' ophthalmopathy. The CDR3 spells CASSRGQGENGYTF. CDR3 coding DNA: TGTGCCAGCAGCCGGGGACAGGGTGAGAATGGCTACACCTTC.